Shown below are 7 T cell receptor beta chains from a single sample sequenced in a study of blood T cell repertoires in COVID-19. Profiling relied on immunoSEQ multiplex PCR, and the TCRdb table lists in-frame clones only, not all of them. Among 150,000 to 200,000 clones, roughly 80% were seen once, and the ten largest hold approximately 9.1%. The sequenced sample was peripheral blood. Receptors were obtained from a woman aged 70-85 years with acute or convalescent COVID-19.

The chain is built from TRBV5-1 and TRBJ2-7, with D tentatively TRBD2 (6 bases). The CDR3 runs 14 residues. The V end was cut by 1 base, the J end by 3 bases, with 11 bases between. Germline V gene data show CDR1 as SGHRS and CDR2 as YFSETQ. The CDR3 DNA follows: TGCGCCAGCAGCTTGAGAAGCGGGTTCTACGAGCAGTACTTC. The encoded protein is CASSLRSGFYEQYF.

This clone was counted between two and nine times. The CDR3 sequence: CASSQERGFGYTF. In nucleotides, the CDR3 is TGCGCCAGCAGCCAAGAACGGGGGTTCGGCTACACCTTC. The J gene is TRBJ1-2, the V gene TRBV4-1; D might be TRBD1 (5 bases). Germline V gives CDR1 MGHRA, CDR2 YSYEKL. Trimming removed 0 bases from V and 8 bases from J, with 10 bases in between. CDR3 length equals 13 residues.

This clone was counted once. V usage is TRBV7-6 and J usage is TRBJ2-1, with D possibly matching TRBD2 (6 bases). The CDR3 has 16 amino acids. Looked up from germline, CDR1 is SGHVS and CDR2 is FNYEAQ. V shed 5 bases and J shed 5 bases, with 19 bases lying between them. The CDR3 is CASSPVGGGFNNEQFF. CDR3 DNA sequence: TGTGCCAGCAGCCCCGTCGGGGGAGGTTTCAACAATGAGCAGTTCTTC. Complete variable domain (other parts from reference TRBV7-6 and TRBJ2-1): GAGVSQSPRYKVTKRGQDVALRCDPISGHVSLYWYRQALGQGPEFLTYFNYEAQQDKSGLPNDRFSAERPEGSISTLTIQRTEQRDSAMYRCASSPVGGGFNNEQFFGPGTRLTVL.

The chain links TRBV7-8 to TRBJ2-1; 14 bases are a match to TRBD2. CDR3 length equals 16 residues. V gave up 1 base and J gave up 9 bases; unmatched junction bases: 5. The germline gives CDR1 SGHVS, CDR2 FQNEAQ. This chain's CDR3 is CASSLGGTSGRGEQFF. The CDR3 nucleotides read TGTGCCAGCAGCTTAGGGGGGACTAGCGGGAGAGGTGAGCAGTTCTTC. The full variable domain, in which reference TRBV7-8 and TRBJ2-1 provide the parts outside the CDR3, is GAGVSQSPRYKVAKRGQDVALRCDPISGHVSLFWYQQALGQGPEFLTYFQNEAQLDKSGLPSDRFFAERPEGSVSTLKIQRTQQEDSAVYLCASSLGGTSGRGEQFFGPGTRLTVL.

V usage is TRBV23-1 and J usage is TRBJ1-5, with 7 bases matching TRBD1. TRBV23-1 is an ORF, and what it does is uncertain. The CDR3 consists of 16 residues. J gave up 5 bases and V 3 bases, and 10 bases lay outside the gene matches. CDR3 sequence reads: CASSHIRRGDDQPQHF. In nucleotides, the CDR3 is TGCGCCAGCAGTCACATTCGCAGGGGGGATGATCAGCCCCAGCATTTT.

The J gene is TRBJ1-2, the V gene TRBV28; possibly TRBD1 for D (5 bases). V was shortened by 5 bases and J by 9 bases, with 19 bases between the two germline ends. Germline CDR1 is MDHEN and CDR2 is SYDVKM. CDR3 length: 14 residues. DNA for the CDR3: TGTGCCAGCAGTCCGGTGGGGGGGTGGGACCGCTACACCTTC. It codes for CASSPVGGWDRYTF.

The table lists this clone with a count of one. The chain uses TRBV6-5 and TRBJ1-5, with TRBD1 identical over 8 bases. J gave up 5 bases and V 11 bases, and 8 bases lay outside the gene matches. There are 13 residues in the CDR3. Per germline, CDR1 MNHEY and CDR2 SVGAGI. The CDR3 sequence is CAGDRGGDQPQHF. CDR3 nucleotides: TGTGCCGGAGACAGGGGAGGCGATCAGCCCCAGCATTTT.